This entry lists 13 T cell receptor beta chains sequenced from one sample in a study of shared clonotypes between healthy human individuals. Assay: immunoSEQ multiplex PCR; the TCRdb copy retains only in-frame clones and omits some. The sample holds 980,000 or so clones; 70% to 85% are singletons and the top ten take around 1.5%. The specimen sequenced was memory CD4+ T cells sorted from blood. Subset defined: CD45RA-negative fraction. The receptor set was obtained from a man aged 18 to 29 in good health.

The rearrangement uses TRBV7-8 and TRBJ1-1, with D unresolved. Germline loops: CDR1 SGHVS, CDR2 FQNEAQ. V was trimmed by 1 base and J by 6 bases, leaving 9 bases between them. The CDR3 is 13 residues long. CDR3 residues: CASSLEAMAEAFF. The CDR3 nucleotides are TGTGCCAGCAGCTTAGAGGCAATGGCTGAAGCTTTCTTT.

This clone turned up a few times. The genes are TRBV5-4 and TRBJ1-4, with D uncertain. In germline, CDR1 is SGHNT, CDR2 YYREEE (reference sequence). The length of the CDR3 is 15 residues. The V end lost 2 bases, the J end lost 7 bases, and 15 bases lay between the germline ends. As DNA, the CDR3 is TGTGCCAGCAGCTTACGGACCCAACGGGGTGAAAAACTGTTTTTT. The encoded protein is CASSLRTQRGEKLFF.

This CDR3 is CSVEDYGGGYNEQFF. The CDR3 DNA follows: TGCAGCGTTGAAGATTATGGGGGGGGCTACAATGAGCAGTTCTTC. This rearrangement joins TRBV29-1 to TRBJ2-1; 7 bases map to TRBD2. The junction had 5 bases not matched to a gene; V was cut back by 0 bases and J by 3 bases. The CDR3 contains 15 residues. Germline V gene data show CDR1 as SQVTM and CDR2 as ANQGSEA.

The chain is built from TRBV20-1 and TRBJ1-1; TRBD1 is a possible D gene (5 bases). CDR3 length: 11 amino acids. Per the germline V gene, CDR1 is DFQATT and CDR2 is SNEGSKA (reference sequence). The CDR3 bases are TGCAGAGGGGCTCGGGGCACTGAAGCTTTCTTT. This codes for CRGARGTEAFF.

The chain has TRBV2 and TRBJ2-7, with 9 bases aligning to TRBD1. The length of the CDR3 is 14 residues. Germline values: CDR1 SNHLY, CDR2 FYNNEI. V was clipped by 7 bases and J by 5 bases; unmatched bases: 9. This CDR3 is CASTPTGGSNEQYF. The DNA for the CDR3 is TGTGCCAGCACTCCGACAGGGGGGAGCAACGAGCAGTACTTC.

The sample holds a few counts of this clone. This chain connects TRBV7-3 to TRBJ2-1, with 9 bases matching TRBD2. Germline CDR1 SGHTA, CDR2 FQGTGA. V was clipped by 0 bases and J by 8 bases; unmatched bases: 2. This CDR3 spans 14 amino acids. The CDR3 DNA reads as TGTGCCAGCAGCTTAACTAGCGGGGGACATGAGCAGTTCTTC. It yields the protein CASSLTSGGHEQFF.

This chain links TRBV19 with TRBJ2-4, with TRBD1 identical over 7 bases. The junction had 4 bases not matched to a gene; V was cut back by 5 bases and J by 0 bases. Germline CDR1 reads LNHDA; CDR2 reads SQIVND (reference sequence). The CDR3 spans 15 residues. The CDR3 protein is CASSRTGLAKNIQYF. The CDR3 DNA is TGTGCCAGTAGTCGGACAGGCTTAGCCAAAAACATTCAGTACTTC. The whole variable domain, filled in from reference TRBV19 and TRBJ2-4, reads DGGITQSPKYLFRKEGQNVTLSCEQNLNHDAMYWYRQDPGQGLRLIYYSQIVNDFQKGDIAEGYSVSREKKESFPLTVTSAQKNPTAFYLCASSRTGLAKNIQYFGAGTRLSVL.

The chain has TRBV9 and TRBJ1-4, with a tentative D call TRBD1 (5 bases). There are 14 residues in the CDR3. V dropped 1 base and J dropped 5 bases, with 9 bases sitting between them. Germline CDR1 is SGDLS and CDR2 is YYNGEE. DNA of the CDR3: TGTGCCAGCAGCGTATCCCGGGGGAATGAAAAACTGTTTTTT. It encodes CASSVSRGNEKLFF.

The gene calls are TRBV9 and TRBJ2-3, with TRBD2 matching 7 bases. Losses at the gene ends were 3 bases for V and 0 bases for J; bases not matched to a gene: 4. Germline V lookup: CDR1 SGDLS, CDR2 YYNGEE. The CDR3 has 15 amino acids. The CDR3 DNA reads TGTGCCAGCAGCGCTGCAGCGGGGAGCACAGATACGCAGTATTTT. Protein sequence: CASSAAAGSTDTQYF. Filled out from reference TRBV9 and TRBJ2-3, the complete variable domain reads DSGVTQTPKHLITATGQRVTLRCSPRSGDLSVYWYQQSLDQGLQFLIQYYNGEERAKGNILERFSAQQFPDLHSELNLSSLELGDSALYFCASSAAAGSTDTQYFGPGTRLTVL.

The chain recombines TRBV5-1 with TRBJ2-1; 7 bases map to TRBD1. With 5 bases clipped from V and 2 bases from J, the junction kept 7 bases outside the gene matches. The CDR3 contains 15 residues. Germline V gives CDR1 SGHRS, CDR2 YFSETQ. CDR3 coding DNA: TGCGCCAGCAGTCTTCGACAGGGCCCCTACAATGAGCAGTTCTTC. Translation gives CASSLRQGPYNEQFF.

The J gene is TRBJ1-4, the V gene TRBV5-6; D is ambiguous. Trimming removed 1 base from V and 3 bases from J, with 10 bases in between. The CDR3 runs to 15 residues. Germline CDR1 SGHDT, CDR2 YYEEEE. This CDR3 reads CASSLYGGSNEKLFF. Here the CDR3 DNA reads TGTGCCAGCAGCTTGTATGGAGGATCTAATGAAAAACTGTTTTTT.

The V and J genes are TRBV19 and TRBJ1-2; 8 nucleotides align to TRBD1. Trimming removed 6 bases from V and 4 bases from J; junction bases left unmatched: 1. The germline V gene encodes CDR1 LNHDA and CDR2 SQIVND (reference sequence). This CDR3 comprises 12 residues. The CDR3 coding sequence is TGTGCCAGTAGAGGACAGGGCTATGGCTACACCTTC. Translating gives CASRGQGYGYTF.

The chain joins TRBV15 to TRBJ1-2; D remains unclear. The CDR3 runs 15 residues. Germline CDR1 LNHNV, CDR2 YYDKDF (reference sequence). Trimming left V 0 bases short and J 5 bases short, with 13 bases between. CDR3 residues: CATSRDKNSNYGYTF. CDR3 bases: TGTGCCACCAGCAGAGACAAGAATTCGAATTATGGCTACACCTTC.